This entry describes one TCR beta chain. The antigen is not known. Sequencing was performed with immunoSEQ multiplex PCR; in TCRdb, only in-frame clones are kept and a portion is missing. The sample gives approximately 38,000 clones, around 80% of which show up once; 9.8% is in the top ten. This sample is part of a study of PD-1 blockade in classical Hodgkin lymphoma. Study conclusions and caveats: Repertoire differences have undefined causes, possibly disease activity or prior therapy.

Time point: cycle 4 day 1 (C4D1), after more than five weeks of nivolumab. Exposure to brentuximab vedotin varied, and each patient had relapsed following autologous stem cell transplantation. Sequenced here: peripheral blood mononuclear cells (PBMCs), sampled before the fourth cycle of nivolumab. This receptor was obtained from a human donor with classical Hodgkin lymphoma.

The DNA of the CDR3 is TGTGCCAGCAGCTTGGTAGGGACAGATACGCAGTATTTT. Residues: CASSLVGTDTQYF. The gene calls are TRBV5-4 and TRBJ2-3, with D uncertain. With 0 bases removed from V and 3 bases from J, the gap between germline ends came to 5 bases. The CDR3 is made up of 13 amino acids. Germline V gene sequence: CDR1 SGHNT, CDR2 YYREEE (reference sequence).